One and the same sample provided the 10 T cell receptor beta chains below, sequenced in a study of beta chain features in type 1 diabetes. Overall study results and limits: Moderately but significantly shorter TCRB CDR3s were found in Type 1 diabetes patients in all four CD4+ subsets.

These receptors' antigens are unknown. cDNA synthesis used the whole RNA isolate, giving expressed TCRB sequences. Produced via immunoSEQ multiplex PCR; TCRdb's table is partial and in-frame only. The data hold hundreds of thousands of clones, with over 12% observed a single time. Material: naive CD4+ T cells from blood. The receptors were sampled from a man aged 18 to 30 with type 1 diabetes.

The chain couples TRBV10-3 to TRBJ2-7; possibly TRBD1 or TRBD2 for D (5 bases each). Germline values: CDR1 ENHRY, CDR2 SYGVKD. This CDR3 has 14 residues. Trimming took off 6 bases at V and 1 base at J, with 13 bases between the two ends. For the CDR3, the DNA is TGTGCCATCAGGGGACGGCAGGGTTCCTACGAGCAGTACTTC. Protein: CAIRGRQGSYEQYF.

The rearrangement joins TRBV19 to TRBJ1-2; TRBD1 agrees at 7 bases. Germline V lookup: CDR1 LNHDA, CDR2 SQIVND (reference sequence). J lost 6 bases, V lost 5 bases, and 12 bases had no gene match. The CDR3 spans 15 residues. CDR3 in amino acids: CASSARQGRSNGYTF. CDR3 DNA: TGTGCCAGTAGTGCCAGACAGGGCCGATCGAATGGCTACACCTTC.

V is TRBV9 and J is TRBJ1-2; D is possibly TRBD1 (6 bases). The CDR3 runs 14 residues. The V end lost 4 bases, the J end lost 6 bases, and 16 bases lay between the germline ends. Germline V gene data show CDR1 as SGDLS and CDR2 as YYNGEE. The CDR3 sequence is CASSSRTGTNGYTF. CDR3 in DNA: TGTGCCAGCAGCTCCCGAACAGGGACCAATGGCTACACCTTC.

The chain couples TRBV18 to TRBJ2-3; D is tentatively TRBD1 or TRBD2 (5 bases each). The CDR3 is 16 amino acids. The V end was cut by 8 bases, the J end by 3 bases, with 21 bases between. Germline V gives CDR1 KGHSH, CDR2 LQKENI. The CDR3 DNA sequence: TGTGCCAGCCATCCCACCGGGGCCCCTAGGACAGATACGCAGTATTTT. Its protein product is CASHPTGAPRTDTQYF.

V gene TRBV9 combines with J gene TRBJ2-3; 7 nucleotides agree with TRBD1. V was clipped by 4 bases and J by 4 bases; unmatched bases: 12. This CDR3 is 16 amino acids long. Germline CDR1 reads SGDLS; CDR2 reads YYNGEE. In nucleotides, the CDR3 is TGTGCCAGCAGCAAGACAGGGTCAGTGGAACCAGATACGCAGTATTTT. The encoded protein is CASSKTGSVEPDTQYF.

The J gene is TRBJ2-2, the V gene TRBV9; TRBD1 might be the D (6 bases). Trimming took off 4 bases at V and 1 base at J, with 14 bases between the two ends. The CDR3 spans 16 residues. In germline, CDR1 is SGDLS, CDR2 YYNGEE. CDR3 nucleotide sequence: TGTGCCAGCAGCCCCCGGGGACATCAGAACACCGGGGAGCTGTTTTTT. Translating gives CASSPRGHQNTGELFF.

The chain has TRBV30 and TRBJ1-6, with D perhaps TRBD1 (5 bases). The CDR3 has 13 residues. The germline V and J ends were trimmed by 5 bases and 9 bases, with 14 bases remaining between them. Germline V lookup: CDR1 GTSNPN, CDR2 SVGIG (reference sequence). This chain's CDR3 is CAWGSSGSSPLHF. The CDR3 nucleotides are TGTGCCTGGGGATCTTCAGGGAGTTCACCCCTCCACTTT. Using reference TRBV30 and TRBJ1-6 for the parts outside the CDR3, the full variable domain is SQTIHQWPATLVQPVGSPLSLECTVEGTSNPNLYWYRQAAGRGLQLLFYSVGIGQISSEVPQNLSASRPQDRQFILSSKKLLLSDSGFYLCAWGSSGSSPLHFGNGTRLTVT.

The chain employs TRBV19 and TRBJ2-2; D remains ambiguous. The germline V gene has CDR1 LNHDA and CDR2 SQIVND (reference sequence). The CDR3 length is 11 residues. The V end lost 8 bases, the J end lost 6 bases, and 7 bases lay between the germline ends. The CDR3 sequence: CASSYPGELFF. The CDR3 DNA sequence: TGTGCCAGTTCGTACCCCGGGGAGCTGTTTTTT.

The rearrangement uses TRBV28 and TRBJ1-2; D is perhaps TRBD1 (5 bases). Germline V gives CDR1 MDHEN, CDR2 SYDVKM. Trimming cost V 5 bases and J 2 bases, with 24 bases left between them. The CDR3 runs 18 residues. DNA of the CDR3: TGTGCCAGCAGTCAAGGGCCAGGGTCCCTTTCTGGAAACTATGGCTACACCTTC. Its translation: CASSQGPGSLSGNYGYTF.

The V call is TRBV5-1, the J call TRBJ2-7, with 11 bases fitting TRBD1. Unmatched junction bases numbered 7, after V lost 2 bases and J lost 3 bases. The CDR3 sequence is 16 residues long. In germline, CDR1 is SGHRS, CDR2 YFSETQ. Here the CDR3 DNA reads TGCGCCAGCAGCTTCACTTTCGGGACAGGGGGCTACGAGCAGTACTTC. It encodes CASSFTFGTGGYEQYF.